The source of this TCR beta chain is a study of T cell responses to AZD1222 COVID-19 vaccine. The length of the CDR3 is 14 residues. Trimming took 4 bases from V and 4 from J; bases not matched to a gene: 4. Per the germline V gene, CDR1 is SEHNR and CDR2 is FQNEAQ (reference sequence). Sequenced by immunoSEQ multiplex PCR; TCRdb stores in-frame clones only, minus some. The table lists about 180,000 clones, 85% to 90% of them singletons. This specimen consisted of peripheral blood, obtained on day 0 of AZD1222 vaccination. The chain has TRBV7-9 and TRBJ2-7; TRBD1 aligns across 10 bases. This TCR derives from an adult in good health. The CDR3 loop reads CASSWTGGGYEQYF. The DNA of the CDR3 is TGTGCCAGCAGCTGGACAGGGGGTGGGTACGAGCAGTACTTC.